Listed below are T cell receptor beta chains from one sample, sequenced in a study of cytomegalovirus exposure and HLA in healthy donors. Some clones are missing from TCRdb's copy, which holds only in-frame ones; the method was immunoSEQ multiplex PCR. This table has some 220,000 clones, around nine tenths appearing once. Material: PBMCs. These receptors all stem from a woman between 18 and 29 years old in good health and CMV-seronegative. The CDR3 runs from the conserved cysteine through the conserved F or W.

TRBV7-9 CASSSQTSGTETQYF
TRBV7-9 CASSLERRGTGGQYF
TRBV28 CASSTSGTGWRTQYF
TRBV19 CASTRRLYTEAFF
TRBV7-9 CASSLRGNGNQPQHF
TRBV5-1 CASSLGDRGEAFF
TRBV13 CASSSSPEDEQYF
TRBV4-3 CASSQDYRGGTEAFF
TRBV5-1 CASSLGGAYNTEAFF
TRBV18 CASSPRRSEIRGLAEAFF
TRBV11-3 CASSLWFESGQETQYF
TRBV2 CASSPPVLKRTDTQYF
TRBV27 CATKTGGVTEAFF
TRBV5-5 CASRMRSLGEQFF
TRBV10-3 CAISQNTNTGELFF
TRBV25-1 CASLQGVGTEAFF
TRBV7-9 CASSRLGWGYTF
TRBV19 CASSRDRGRSNQPQHF
TRBV27 CASSKPQRSYNEQFF
TRBV15 CATSRGVMGATNEKLFF
TRBV19 CASSTSHSGGGYNEQFF
TRBV5-4 CASSPPGSGANVLTF
TRBV6-1 CGAAGAVGGTGELFF
TRBV15 CATSRETTGWNNEQFF
TRBV9 CASSLDRETEAFF
TRBV27 CASSLTRTSGRRNEQFF
TRBV7-2 CASSLAGVTNTEAFF
TRBV7-9 CSSSSGQGSAINSYEQYF
TRBV4-3 CASSQEALVLDTQYF
TRBV4-3 CASSLEPFGEQYF
TRBV5-5 CASSFRRRSYEQYF
TRBV5-5 CASSLAGGAVLKAFF
TRBV18 CASSPPSVQETQYF
TRBV4-3 CASSQGRQGYQPQHF
TRBV7-9 CASSDKTGTDLYGYTF
TRBV2 CASRETSGATDTQYF